This TCR beta chain emerged from a study of blood T cells in healthy people across ages. PCR was performed a second time for about 7 to 12 cycles using a sample-barcoded 5' primer and a J-beta primer mix. A single record per CDR3 protein comes from TCRdb applying MiXCR to the 5' RACE reads. The data show some 640,000 distinct CDR3 sequences, about 28% seen once. At least ten counts were recorded for this clonotype. Every donor provided roughly 10 milliliters of peripheral blood. Germline V gives CDR1 SGHTA, CDR2 FQGNSA. V lost 6 bases and J lost 7; bases outside the gene matches: 3. The CDR3 spans 13 residues.

This clonotype was obtained from a woman of 80 years or more in good health. The sample consisted of blood. This chain joins TRBV7-2 and TRBJ1-6; 7 nucleotides line up with TRBD1. CDR3 loop: CASSLQGNSPLHF. CDR3 nucleotides: TGTGCCAGCAGTTTACAGGGGAATTCACCCCTCCACTTT.